These 9 T cell receptor beta chains share one sample of origin, sequenced in a study of identifying expanded T cells in peripheral blood. Sequencing used immunoSEQ multiplex PCR; TCRdb keeps in-frame clones, though not all of them. The sample records tens of thousands of clones, 82% being singletons. The sample comprised blood. The origin of the receptors is a person aged 18 to 70 in good health.

This sequence joins TRBV6-5 and TRBJ2-6; D is undetermined. The CDR3 loop spans 16 amino acids. From germline, CDR1 is MNHEY and CDR2 SVGAGI. Trimming took off 2 bases at V and 1 base at J, with 9 bases between the two ends. CDR3: CASSYRVGSGANVLTF. In DNA form, the CDR3 reads TGTGCCAGCAGTTACCGAGTTGGGTCTGGGGCCAACGTCCTGACTTTC.

The chain employs TRBV5-4 and TRBJ1-3; unclear D gene. CDR3 length equals 13 residues. From germline, CDR1 is SGHNT and CDR2 YYREEE (reference sequence). V lost 0 bases, J lost 3 bases, and 4 bases lay in between. The CDR3 loop reads CASSLGHGNTIYF. The CDR3 coding sequence is TGTGCCAGCAGCTTGGGCCATGGAAACACCATATATTTT.

This clone was seen only once. The chain uses TRBV19 and TRBJ1-1; D is possibly TRBD1 (6 bases). Between the trimmed V and J ends, which lost 6 bases and 2 bases, there was a span of 16 bases. CDR3 length: 15 amino acids. Germline V gives CDR1 LNHDA, CDR2 SQIVND (reference sequence). CDR3 amino acids: CASRVRGASNTEAFF. The CDR3 DNA reads TGTGCCAGTAGGGTCCGGGGGGCCTCCAACACTGAAGCTTTCTTT.

The chain recombines TRBV5-8 with TRBJ2-2; D remains unclear. The CDR3 sequence is 14 residues long. The V end was cut by 2 bases, the J end by 7 bases, with 12 bases between. Germline assignment: CDR1 SGHTS and CDR2 YDEGEE. The CDR3 reads CASSFRILGGELFF. The CDR3 nucleotides are TGTGCCAGCAGCTTTAGGATCCTTGGCGGGGAGCTGTTTTTT.

The chain employs TRBV13 and TRBJ2-5; 8 bases are shared with TRBD2. CDR1 PRHDT and CDR2 FYEKMQ come from the germline V gene (reference sequence). Trimming at V came to 2 bases and at J to 2 bases, leaving 7 bases not matched to a gene. This CDR3 spans 16 amino acids. CDR3 amino acids: CASSLSSGRGQETQYF. CDR3 coding DNA: TGTGCCAGCAGCTTAAGCAGCGGGAGAGGGCAAGAGACCCAGTACTTC.

The chain is built from TRBV10-3 and TRBJ2-5; 8 bases are a match to TRBD2. The CDR3 loop spans 14 amino acids. The germline V gene has CDR1 ENHRY and CDR2 SYGVKD. V lost 8 bases, J lost 1 base, and 6 bases stayed unmatched. The CDR3 nucleotides are TGTGCCATCGGGGCGGGGGGACCCCAAGAGACCCAGTACTTC. Residues: CAIGAGGPQETQYF.

The chain uses TRBV28 and TRBJ2-1; 9 nucleotides match TRBD2. Germline values: CDR1 MDHEN, CDR2 SYDVKM. The CDR3 extends over 14 amino acids. After removal of 7 bases from V and 7 bases from J, the junction contained 8 bases not matched to a gene. The CDR3 here is CASIRSSGKNEQFF. As DNA, the CDR3 is TGTGCCAGCATAAGGTCTAGCGGGAAAAATGAGCAGTTCTTC.

The rearrangement joins TRBV5-1 to TRBJ2-1; tentatively, D is TRBD1 (5 bases). There are 13 residues in the CDR3. The V end lost 3 bases, the J end lost 3 bases, and 7 bases lay between the germline ends. The germline CDR1 and CDR2 sequences are SGHRS and YFSETQ. The CDR3 nucleotides read TGCGCCAGCAGCTCGGACAACTACAATGAGCAGTTCTTC. Its translation is CASSSDNYNEQFF.

The chain joins TRBV7-2 to TRBJ1-1, with D perhaps matching TRBD1 (5 bases). The V gene's germline CDR1 is SGHTA and CDR2 FQGNSA. The length of the CDR3 is 15 residues. Trimming took 2 bases from V and 5 from J, leaving 15 bases between them. For the CDR3, the DNA is TGTGCCAGCAGCTTATCGACAGACCTTGGGACTGAAGCTTTCTTT. It codes for CASSLSTDLGTEAFF.